The TCR beta chain under discussion was sequenced for a study of T cell responses to AZD1222 COVID-19 vaccine. Study at large: Combined were second doses at about 4 or about 12 weeks.

Details on this clone: The antigen is not known.

The table came from immunoSEQ multiplex PCR; TCRdb's copy has only in-frame clones and leaves some out. The sample records over 100,000 clones, 90% being singletons. Study-wide points: Rises in breadth and depth of Spike-specific TCRs came after two AZD1222 doses.

Between the trimmed V and J ends, which lost 5 bases and 4 bases, there was a span of 12 bases. This CDR3 is built from 14 residues. Germline CDR1 SEHNR, CDR2 FQNEAQ (reference sequence). This TCR was sampled from an adult in good health. This chain joins TRBV7-9 and TRBJ1-5; D remains ambiguous. Sequencing was performed on peripheral blood, taken on day 0 of AZD1222 vaccination. DNA of the CDR3: TGTGCCAGCAGCCTAGTGGGAGGGAATCAGCCCCAGCATTTT. It is translated as CASSLVGGNQPQHF.